The 27 T cell receptor beta chains listed next were all sequenced from one sample in a study of early T cells in non-severe SARS-CoV-2 infection. TCRdb reanalysed the 5' RACE reads using MiXCR and keeps one entry per CDR3 protein. The sample contains some 60,000 distinct CDR3 sequences, more than 8.5% of which appear only once. The sequenced material came from whole blood. Receptors originate from an adult who was a healthcare worker with PCR-confirmed SARS-CoV-2 infection or an uninfected control (not recorded which).

The gene calls are TRBV24-1 and TRBJ2-1; D is unclear. The CDR3 is made up of 13 amino acids. The germline V gene has CDR1 KGHDR and CDR2 SFDVKD. Trimming stripped 0 bases from V and 6 bases from J, with 5 bases between. The CDR3 loop is CATSDLRVNEQFF. The CDR3 bases are TGTGCCACCAGTGATTTGCGGGTCAATGAGCAGTTCTTC.

The J gene is TRBJ2-3, the V gene TRBV6-2 or TRBV6-3; 7 bases map to TRBD2. CDR3 size: 16 residues. CDR1 and CDR2 from the germline V gene are MNHEY and SVGEGT. After removal of 2 bases from V and 2 bases from J, the junction contained 7 bases not matched to a gene. The CDR3 nucleotides read TGTGCCAGCAGTTACGGGAGGGACGGTGACACAGATACGCAGTATTTT. Translating gives CASSYGRDGDTDTQYF.

This clonotype appeared many times. The genes are TRBV24-1 and TRBJ2-5; 7 bases are a match to TRBD2. J was trimmed by 5 bases and V by 6 bases; bases with no gene match: 8. The CDR3 runs 14 residues. CDR1 KGHDR and CDR2 SFDVKD come from the germline V gene. The CDR3: CATSLAGSGETQYF. The CDR3 DNA reads TGTGCCACCAGTTTAGCGGGCTCGGGGGAGACCCAGTACTTC.

CDR3 loop: CASTPRGTSGTNEQFF. The CDR3 DNA sequence: TGTGCCAGCACCCCGCGAGGGACTAGCGGGACGAATGAGCAGTTCTTC. The rearrangement joins TRBV7-2 to TRBJ2-1, with TRBD2 matching over 13 bases. The germline CDR1 and CDR2 sequences are SGHTA and FQGNSA. The CDR3 sequence is 16 residues long. The V gene end was trimmed by 7 bases and the J gene end by 7 bases; junction bases not matched to a gene: 10.

The chain employs TRBV2 and TRBJ1-5; possibly TRBD1 for D (5 bases). Trimming took off 7 bases at V and 5 bases at J, with 15 bases between the two ends. This CDR3 spans 14 amino acids. Looked up from germline, CDR1 is SNHLY and CDR2 is FYNNEI. The CDR3 region has the DNA TGTGCCAGCACCTTGCAGGGTGAGGATCAGCCCCAGCATTTT. It specifies CASTLQGEDQPQHF. The full variable domain, completed using reference TRBV2 and TRBJ1-5, is EPEVTQTPSHQVTQMGQEVILRCVPISNHLYFYWYRQILGQKVEFLVSFYNNEISEKSEIFDDQFSVERPDGSNFTLKIRSTKLEDSAMYFCASTLQGEDQPQHFGDGTRLSIL.

Only a few counts were recorded for this clonotype. The chain is built from TRBV20-1 and TRBJ2-7; 11 bases are a match to TRBD2. The CDR3 covers 17 residues. Germline V gene lookup returns CDR1 DFQATT and CDR2 SNEGSKA (reference sequence). After removal of 5 bases from V and 3 bases from J, the junction contained 15 bases not matched to a gene. CDR3 loop: CSAFSGTSGRGYYEQYF. The DNA of the CDR3 is TGCAGTGCTTTTTCCGGGACTAGCGGACGCGGCTACTACGAGCAGTACTTC.

The sample holds many counts of this clonotype. The CDR3 DNA reads as TGTGCCTGGAGTCTTATGAACACTGAAGCTTTCTTT. Protein product: CAWSLMNTEAFF. The V and J genes are TRBV30 and TRBJ1-1, with unresolved D. V dropped 2 bases and J dropped 0 bases, with 4 bases sitting between them. The CDR3 sequence is 12 residues long. CDR1 and CDR2 from the germline V gene are GTSNPN and SVGIG (reference sequence).

In this sample, this clonotype turned up many times. This chain uses TRBV11-2 with TRBJ2-1; D perhaps matches TRBD1 (6 bases). CDR1 and CDR2 (germline): SGHAT, FQNNGV. The V and J ends lost 1 base and 5 bases respectively, with 9 bases between them. This CDR3 is 14 amino acids long. The CDR3: CASSLVGTNNEQFF. The CDR3 nucleotides are TGTGCCAGCAGCTTAGTCGGGACAAACAATGAGCAGTTCTTC.

This clonotype was seen repeatedly, ten times or more. CDR3 sequence reads: CSVTGQANYGYTF. In nucleotides, the CDR3 is TGCAGCGTCACAGGGCAGGCGAACTATGGCTACACCTTC. The chain joins TRBV29-1 to TRBJ1-2; a possible D gene is TRBD1 (6 bases). This CDR3 contains 13 residues. The germline V gene has CDR1 SQVTM and CDR2 ANQGSEA. The ends were cut back, 6 bases at V and 2 bases at J, with 13 bases in the middle.

This clonotype was recorded many times. The chain has TRBV3-1 and TRBJ2-1; 10 bases map to TRBD2. With V trimmed by 4 bases and J by 4 bases, 7 bases remained unmatched. Germline-derived CDR1 and CDR2 are LGHDT and YNNKEL (reference sequence). The CDR3 is made up of 16 amino acids. CDR3 DNA: TGTGCCAGCAGCCGGACTAGCGGAGGGTTATACAATGAGCAGTTCTTC. As protein: CASSRTSGGLYNEQFF.

This clonotype came up many times. In nucleotides, the CDR3 is TGTGCCAGCAGCCGACTGGGGGCGACGCAGCCCCAGCATTTT. As protein: CASSRLGATQPQHF. V gene TRBV7-6 combines with J gene TRBJ1-5; D may be TRBD1 (6 bases). This CDR3 region has 14 residues. CDR1 SGHVS and CDR2 FNYEAQ come from the germline V gene. V was pared by 5 bases and J by 7 bases, with 15 bases between.

In its sample, this clonotype was seen many times. This sequence joins TRBV12-3 or TRBV12-4 and TRBJ2-5; 9 bases agree with TRBD2. Trimming cost V 1 base and J 4 bases; bases outside gene matches: 7. The CDR3 spans 16 residues. CDR3 region: CASSLGGGRARETQYF. For the CDR3, the DNA is TGTGCCAGCAGTTTAGGCGGCGGGAGGGCCCGAGAGACCCAGTACTTC.

The table lists this clonotype with many counts. The V call is TRBV6-2 or TRBV6-3, the J call TRBJ2-3; the match to TRBD2 covers 10 bases. V gave up 2 bases and J gave up 5 bases; unmatched junction bases: 7. CDR3 size: 16 residues. Germline loops: CDR1 MNHEY, CDR2 SVGEGT. CDR3 DNA: TGTGCCAGCAGTTACGAAGCGGGAGGGCCGAGAGATACGCAGTATTTT. Encoded protein: CASSYEAGGPRDTQYF.

At least ten counts were recorded for this clonotype. The chain joins TRBV30 to TRBJ2-5, with 10 positions matching TRBD2. The CDR3 totals 14 residues. Looked up from germline, CDR1 is GTSNPN and CDR2 is SVGIG (reference sequence). V trimming: 3 bases; J trimming: 5 bases; junction bases outside the gene matches: 6. CDR3 protein: CAWRSGRAQETQYF. CDR3 DNA: TGTGCCTGGAGGAGCGGGAGGGCCCAGGAGACCCAGTACTTC.

This clonotype was detected many times. The rearrangement joins TRBV29-1 to TRBJ2-3; D unclear. CDR1 and CDR2 from the germline V gene are SQVTM and ANQGSEA. The ends were cut back, 7 bases at V and 6 bases at J, with 8 bases in the middle. The length of the CDR3 is 10 residues. CDR3 region: CSAGADTQYF. CDR3 bases: TGCAGCGCTGGAGCTGATACGCAGTATTTT.

This clonotype has just a few counts. The chain uses TRBV6-1 and TRBJ2-3; D possibly corresponds to TRBD2 (6 bases). The CDR3 consists of 16 residues. V was trimmed by 6 bases and J by 0 bases, leaving 16 bases between them. The germline CDR1 and CDR2 sequences are MNHNS and SASEGT. The CDR3 DNA is TGTGCCAGCAGGCGAGGCCTAGCGCCTAGCACAGATACGCAGTATTTT. It translates to CASRRGLAPSTDTQYF.

This clonotype was recorded many times. The chain combines TRBV6-2 or TRBV6-3 with TRBJ2-7, with D maybe TRBD2 (5 bases). The CDR3 spans 15 residues. V was shortened by 2 bases and J by 3 bases, with 14 bases between the two germline ends. Per germline, CDR1 MNHEY and CDR2 SVGEGT. CDR3 DNA: TGTGCCAGCAGTTACAGCGGCCCAGGAGGCTACGAGCAGTACTTC. This encodes CASSYSGPGGYEQYF.

In regard to this clonotype: A much larger clone is a single base away; this may be a read error. This chain joins TRBV15 and TRBJ1-5; TRBD1 agrees at 8 bases. The germline V gene encodes CDR1 LNHNV and CDR2 YYDKDF (reference sequence). V lost 3 bases, J lost 0 bases, and 7 bases stayed unmatched. This CDR3 is built from 17 residues. The chain's CDR3 is CATSSLNRGDSNQPQHF. The CDR3 DNA follows: TGTGCCACCAGCAGCTTGAACAGGGGGGATAGCAATCAGCCCCAGCATTTT.

This clonotype has at least ten counts. CDR3 DNA sequence: TGTGCCAGCAGTTTAGGAGGGACTAACACTGAAGCTTTCTTT. This encodes CASSLGGTNTEAFF. This chain connects TRBV12-3 or TRBV12-4 to TRBJ1-1, with a tentative D call TRBD1 (5 bases). This CDR3 is 14 amino acids long. Trimming shortened V by 1 base and J by 2 bases, and 8 bases separated the two germline ends.

This clonotype has a count of ten or more. This CDR3 reads CASSQAPLPGQGVTDTQYF. DNA of the CDR3: TGCGCCAGCAGCCAAGCTCCTCTTCCGGGACAGGGAGTAACAGATACGCAGTATTTT. The gene calls are TRBV4-3 and TRBJ2-3, with 9 positions matching TRBD1. V shed 1 base, J shed 3 bases, and the junction held 14 bases outside the gene matches. The CDR3 totals 19 residues. Germline V gene sequence: CDR1 LGHNA, CDR2 YSLEER.

The V gene is TRBV10-3, the J gene TRBJ1-2; D remains unclear. Germline-derived CDR1 and CDR2 are ENHRY and SYGVKD. CDR3 length: 12 residues. Trimming shortened V by 2 bases and J by 7 bases, and 8 bases separated the two germline ends. CDR3 region: CAISENGSGYTF. The CDR3, as DNA: TGTGCCATCAGTGAGAATGGTAGTGGCTACACCTTC.

This clonotype was counted only a few times. The gene calls are TRBV6-6 and TRBJ2-7; 7 bases are a match to TRBD2. This CDR3 has 16 residues. CDR1 is MNHNY and CDR2 is SVGAGI in the germline V gene (reference sequence). V shed 6 bases, J shed 3 bases, and the junction held 14 bases outside the gene matches. The CDR3 DNA reads TGTGCCAGCAGCACCGGGGAGGGGCCCCTAATCTACGAGCAGTACTTC. This gives the protein CASSTGEGPLIYEQYF.

The table lists this clonotype with many counts. The V call is TRBV9, the J call TRBJ2-7; 10 positions agree with TRBD1. Trimming took 0 bases from V and 1 from J; bases not matched to a gene: 1. The CDR3 consists of 15 residues. Germline CDR1 SGDLS, CDR2 YYNGEE. CDR3 protein: CASSVGDRGSYEQYF. As DNA, the CDR3 is TGTGCCAGCAGCGTAGGGGACAGGGGATCCTACGAGCAGTACTTC.

DNA for the CDR3: TGTGCCATCAGTAAAACTCGGACAGGTATTGATTACAATGAGCAGTTCTTC. Translation gives CAISKTRTGIDYNEQFF. V usage is TRBV10-3 and J usage is TRBJ2-1; 7 nucleotides agree with TRBD1. Trimming removed 5 bases from V and 4 bases from J; junction bases left unmatched: 14. The germline CDR1 and CDR2 sequences are ENHRY and SYGVKD. CDR3 size: 17 residues.

This sequence joins TRBV20-1 and TRBJ2-1; 11 bases line up with TRBD1. The CDR3 covers 14 residues. Germline-derived CDR1 and CDR2 are DFQATT and SNEGSKA (reference sequence). Trimming took 5 bases from V and 5 from J; bases not matched to a gene: 5. Here the CDR3 DNA reads TGCAGTGCTGCCGGGACAGGGGGGGACAATGAGCAGTTCTTC. Translating gives CSAAGTGGDNEQFF.

A single count supports this clonotype. Just one base apart from a much larger clone, this may be a read error. Given the absence of the conserved phenylalanine or tryptophan at the CDR3 end, a read error is likely. The chain combines TRBV5-4 with TRBJ2-3, with unresolved D. Germline lookup yields CDR1 SGHNT and CDR2 YYREEE (reference sequence). Trimming removed 2 bases from V and 6 bases from J, with 13 bases in between. This CDR3 is 14 amino acids long. The CDR3 DNA reads as TGTGCCAGCAGCTTAGGCTATACCGGGGATACGCAGTATTTA. Translation gives CASSLGYTGDTQYL.

This clonotype was found many times. This chain joins TRBV7-2 and TRBJ2-1; possible D gene TRBD1, 5 bases. The CDR3 extends over 10 amino acids. The germline CDR1 and CDR2 sequences are SGHTA and FQGNSA. Between the trimmed V and J ends, which lost 9 bases and 7 bases, there was a span of 7 bases. The CDR3 loop is CASRGNEQFF. In DNA, the CDR3 is TGTGCCAGTAGGGGAAATGAGCAGTTCTTC.